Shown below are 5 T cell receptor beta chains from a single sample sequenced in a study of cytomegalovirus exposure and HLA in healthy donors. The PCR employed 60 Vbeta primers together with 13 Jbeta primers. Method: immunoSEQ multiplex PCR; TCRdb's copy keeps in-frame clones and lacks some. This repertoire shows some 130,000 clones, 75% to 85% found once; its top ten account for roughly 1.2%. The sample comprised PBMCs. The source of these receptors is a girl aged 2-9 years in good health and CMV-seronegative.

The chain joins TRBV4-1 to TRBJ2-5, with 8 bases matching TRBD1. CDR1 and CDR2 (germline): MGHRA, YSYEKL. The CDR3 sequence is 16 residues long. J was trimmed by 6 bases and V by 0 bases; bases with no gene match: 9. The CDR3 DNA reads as TGCGCCAGCAGCCAAGAGGGCCGGACAGGGAGGCAGACCCAGTACTTC. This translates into CASSQEGRTGRQTQYF.

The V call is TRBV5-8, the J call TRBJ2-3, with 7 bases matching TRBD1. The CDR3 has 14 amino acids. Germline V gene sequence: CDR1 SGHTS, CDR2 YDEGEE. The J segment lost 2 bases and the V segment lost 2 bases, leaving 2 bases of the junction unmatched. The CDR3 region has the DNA TGTGCCAGCAGCTTACAGGGGCCCACAGATACGCAGTATTTT. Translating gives CASSLQGPTDTQYF.

DNA for the CDR3: TGTGCCTGGATACGACAGGCACCTAACTATGGCTACACCTTC. This codes for CAWIRQAPNYGYTF. The V gene is TRBV30, the J gene TRBJ1-2; D is possibly TRBD1 (6 bases). Germline values: CDR1 GTSNPN, CDR2 SVGIG (reference sequence). V lost 4 bases and J lost 0, with 12 bases in between. The CDR3 has 14 residues.

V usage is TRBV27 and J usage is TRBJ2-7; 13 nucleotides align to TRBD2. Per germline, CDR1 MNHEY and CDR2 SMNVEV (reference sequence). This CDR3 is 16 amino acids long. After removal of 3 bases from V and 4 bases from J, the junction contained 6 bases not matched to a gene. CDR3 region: CASSFSTGLAGYEQYF. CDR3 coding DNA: TGTGCCAGCAGTTTTTCGACGGGACTAGCGGGGTACGAGCAGTACTTC.

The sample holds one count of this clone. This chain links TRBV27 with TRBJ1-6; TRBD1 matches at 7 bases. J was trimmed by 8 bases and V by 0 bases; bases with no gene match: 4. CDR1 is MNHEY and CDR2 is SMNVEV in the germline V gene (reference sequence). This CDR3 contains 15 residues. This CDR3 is CASSLSWDSDSPLHF. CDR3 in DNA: TGTGCCAGCAGTTTATCTTGGGACAGTGATTCACCCCTCCACTTT.